What follows are 30 T cell receptor beta chains derived from one specimen sequenced in a study of Graves' ophthalmopathy and Graves' hyperthyroidism. TCR beta CDR3 amplification used RNA transcripts. Following a first-round RT-PCR that used HTBI primers, a second-round multiplex PCR was carried out. One entry per CDR3 protein results from TCRdb running MiXCR on the multiplex PCR reads. Of about 740,000 distinct CDR3 sequences in the sample, roughly two fifths are singletons; the top ten hold roughly 45%. The sample comprised peripheral blood. Source of these receptors: an adult man with Graves' ophthalmopathy.

The gene calls are TRBV6-4 and TRBJ1-2; maybe TRBD1 (6 bases). Trimming removed 5 bases at V and 6 bases at J, with 16 bases between. The CDR3 totals 14 residues. CDR1 and CDR2 from the germline V gene are MRHNA and SNTAGT. The CDR3 loop is CASSQGGGRNGYTF. The CDR3 DNA is TGTGCCAGCAGTCAAGGAGGGGGGCGAAATGGCTACACCTTC.

V and J are TRBV15 and TRBJ1-2; D perhaps matches TRBD1 (5 bases). Trimming removed 2 bases from V and 4 bases from J, with 14 bases in between. The CDR3 is 15 amino acids. In germline, CDR1 is LNHNV, CDR2 YYDKDF (reference sequence). CDR3 bases: TGTGCCACCAGCAGATCCAGACAGTTATCCTATGGCTACACCTTC. Translating gives CATSRSRQLSYGYTF.

The J gene is TRBJ2-2, the V gene TRBV10-3; 7 bases are a match to TRBD1. Germline values: CDR1 ENHRY, CDR2 SYGVKD. The CDR3 covers 18 residues. With 10 bases clipped from V and 0 bases from J, the junction kept 17 bases outside the gene matches. This CDR3 reads CATALPRDSAPNTGELFF. The CDR3 region has the DNA TGTGCCACCGCCCTCCCCCGGGACAGTGCTCCGAACACCGGGGAGCTGTTTTTT.

This chain joins TRBV7-9 and TRBJ2-2, with TRBD2 matching 8 bases. Looked up from germline, CDR1 is SEHNR and CDR2 is FQNEAQ (reference sequence). The CDR3 has 15 residues. Trimming at V came to 5 bases and at J to 6 bases, leaving 8 bases not matched to a gene. CDR3: CASSTIAGYSGELFF. The CDR3 bases are TGTGCCAGCAGCACCATAGCGGGATATTCCGGGGAGCTGTTTTTT.

CDR3 sequence reads: CAISAETEAFF. The CDR3 DNA reads TGTGCCATCAGTGCGGAAACTGAAGCTTTCTTT. The chain links TRBV10-3 to TRBJ1-1; D is unresolved. Germline-derived CDR1 and CDR2 are ENHRY and SYGVKD. The CDR3 runs 11 residues. The V and J ends lost 4 bases and 5 bases respectively, with 5 bases between them.

In its sample, this clonotype was seen many times. The genes are TRBV6-5 and TRBJ2-5; D unclear. Germline loops: CDR1 MNHEY, CDR2 SVGAGI. V lost 2 bases and J lost 2, with 9 bases in between. The CDR3 is made up of 14 amino acids. Here the CDR3 DNA reads TGTGCCAGCAGTTACGGACGCCGTCAAGAGACCCAGTACTTC. Encoded protein: CASSYGRRQETQYF.

With regard to this clonotype: Compared with germline, one end of the junction differs, possibly owing to a read error. The CDR3 DNA reads TGTGCCAGCAGTCCGGACAGGTTTGGGTACGAGCAGTACTTC. Its translation is CASSPDRFGYEQYF. The gene calls are TRBV10-3 and TRBJ2-7; TRBD1 matches at 7 bases. This CDR3 has 14 amino acids. The germline V gene has CDR1 ENHRY and CDR2 SYGVKD.

This clonotype was counted many times. The CDR3 reads CASNTGAGDSGYTF. CDR3 nucleotide sequence: TGCGCCAGCAACACCGGGGCTGGGGACTCTGGCTACACCTTC. The V gene is TRBV5-1, the J gene TRBJ1-2; a possible D gene is TRBD1 (5 bases). Germline V gives CDR1 SGHRS, CDR2 YFSETQ. Trimming stripped 6 bases from V and 7 bases from J, with 19 bases between. The CDR3 contains 14 residues.

This clonotype was counted only a few times. V and J are TRBV24-1 and TRBJ2-2; TRBD1 or TRBD2 may be the D gene (5 bases each). The CDR3 loop spans 15 amino acids. CDR1 is KGHDR, CDR2 SFDVKD, per germline. Trimming stripped 0 bases from V and 4 bases from J, with 8 bases between. The CDR3 nucleotides are TGTGCCACCAGTGATTTGTACGGGACCACCGGGGAGCTGTTTTTT. It yields the protein CATSDLYGTTGELFF.

This clonotype was counted at least ten times. The rearrangement links TRBV27 to TRBJ1-6; TRBD1 matches at 7 bases. Trimming took 10 bases from V and 7 from J; bases not matched to a gene: 7. CDR1 and CDR2 from the germline V gene are MNHEY and SMNVEV (reference sequence). The CDR3 is 13 residues long. The CDR3 DNA follows: TGTGCCATCCCGGACAGGCTAAATTCACCCCTCCACTTT. As protein: CAIPDRLNSPLHF.

The chain employs TRBV9 and TRBJ1-6; no firm D call. Trimming stripped 4 bases from V and 7 bases from J, with 12 bases between. This CDR3 spans 14 amino acids. Germline CDR1 and CDR2: SGDLS and YYNGEE. As DNA, the CDR3 is TGTGCCAGCAGCACCGGCGGAGGCAATTCACCCCTCCACTTT. Encoded protein: CASSTGGGNSPLHF.

This clonotype was counted between two and nine times. CDR3 sequence (DNA): TGTGCCAGTAGTATAGGAAGGACAGGGTTTCACGAGCAGTACTTC. Amino acid sequence: CASSIGRTGFHEQYF. The rearrangement joins TRBV19 to TRBJ2-7, with 8 bases aligning to TRBD1. The CDR3 extends over 15 amino acids. The trim removed 1 base at V and 5 bases at J, leaving 7 bases unmatched. Germline V CDR1 and CDR2: LNHDA, SQIVND (reference sequence).

The table lists this clonotype with many counts. The V and J genes are TRBV7-3 and TRBJ2-5; D gene unclear. The germline gives CDR1 SGHTA, CDR2 FQGTGA. V lost 0 bases and J 5 bases, leaving 16 bases between the germline ends. The CDR3 runs 16 residues. Here the CDR3 reads CASSLTGIGQRETQYF. Here the CDR3 DNA reads TGTGCCAGCAGCTTAACGGGAATCGGGCAGAGGGAGACCCAGTACTTC.

V gene TRBV10-3 combines with J gene TRBJ1-2; 12 nucleotides match TRBD1. Germline CDR1 is ENHRY and CDR2 is SYGVKD. The CDR3 extends over 17 amino acids. V shed 0 bases and J 8 bases; nucleotides not matched to a gene: 10. CDR3 region: CAISESIGTGGAYGYTF. The CDR3, as DNA: TGTGCCATCAGTGAGTCGATCGGGACAGGGGGCGCATACGGCTACACCTTC.

This clonotype was observed a few times. This chain uses TRBV4-2 with TRBJ1-1, with D unresolved. Trimming left V 5 bases short and J 0 bases short, with 10 bases between. Germline CDR1 is LGHNA and CDR2 is YNFKEQ. The CDR3 totals 14 residues. CDR3 coding DNA: TGTGCCAGCAGCAGGATGGAAATGAACACTGAAGCTTTCTTT. Translating it yields CASSRMEMNTEAFF.

This clonotype was observed a handful of times. The chain employs TRBV20-1 and TRBJ1-1; D possibly corresponds to TRBD1 (6 bases). Germline V gene sequence: CDR1 DFQATT, CDR2 SNEGSKA (reference sequence). V was trimmed by 5 bases and J by 6 bases, leaving 22 bases between them. The CDR3 has 15 residues. The DNA of the CDR3 is TGCAGTGCTCCGCCGGCCCGGGGGGCCAACGCTGAAGCTTTCTTT. It encodes CSAPPARGANAEAFF.

This clonotype was seen a few times. This chain links TRBV12-3 or TRBV12-4 with TRBJ2-5, with D possibly TRBD2 on 7 matching bases. With 3 bases removed from V and 5 bases from J, the gap between germline ends came to 13 bases. This CDR3 comprises 14 residues. The CDR3 sequence is CASSFRGGAETQYF. The CDR3 coding sequence is TGTGCCAGCAGTTTCAGGGGAGGGGCGGAGACCCAGTACTTC.

Only one count was recorded for this clonotype. The V gene is TRBV9, the J gene TRBJ1-6, with D unresolved. The CDR3 has 15 amino acids. Trimming took 2 bases from V and 9 from J, leaving 15 bases between them. Germline V lookup: CDR1 SGDLS, CDR2 YYNGEE. The CDR3 here is CASSVAPGGSSPLHF. CDR3 in DNA: TGTGCCAGCAGCGTCGCACCGGGCGGTTCTTCACCCCTCCACTTT.

This clonotype was counted only a few times. This sequence joins TRBV2 and TRBJ1-6; 10 positions match TRBD1. Trimming at V came to 11 bases and at J to 8 bases, leaving 3 bases not matched to a gene. Germline V gene lookup returns CDR1 SNHLY and CDR2 FYNNEI. CDR3 length: 12 residues. CDR3 sequence (DNA): TGTGCCGACAGGGGGCGAGATTCACCCCTCCACTTT. Protein sequence: CADRGRDSPLHF.

The CDR3 sequence: CASSVPGIQETQYF. In DNA form, the CDR3 reads TGTGCCAGCAGCGTCCCGGGGATCCAAGAGACCCAGTACTTC. The chain carries TRBV11-1 and TRBJ2-5, with D possibly being TRBD2 (5 bases). The CDR3 loop spans 14 amino acids. Trimming left V 5 bases short and J 1 base short, with 11 bases between. The germline V gene encodes CDR1 SGHAT and CDR2 FQDESV (reference sequence).

The genes are TRBV10-2 and TRBJ2-5, with a possible D match to TRBD2 (5 bases). This CDR3 has 14 amino acids. Germline V gene sequence: CDR1 WSHSY, CDR2 SAAADI. V was shortened by 8 bases and J by 5 bases, with 18 bases between the two germline ends. The CDR3 sequence is CASQITSPGETQYF. CDR3 DNA: TGCGCCAGCCAGATAACATCCCCGGGGGAGACCCAGTACTTC.

The V call is TRBV5-1, the J call TRBJ2-7, with no clear D. CDR1 and CDR2 (germline): SGHRS, YFSETQ. This CDR3 contains 13 residues. The V gene lost 0 bases and the J gene lost 6 bases, with 10 bases spanning the gap. CDR3 DNA sequence: TGCGCCAGCAGCTTGGAGCCCCTCGGCGAGCAGTACTTC. Translation: CASSLEPLGEQYF.

The chain carries TRBV9 and TRBJ1-1; D unresolved. Trimming removed 6 bases at V and 0 bases at J, with 15 bases between. This CDR3 has 15 amino acids. The germline CDR1 and CDR2 sequences are SGDLS and YYNGEE. This CDR3 reads CASTRSTRLNTEAFF. The CDR3 DNA sequence: TGTGCCAGCACCCGATCCACACGTTTGAACACTGAAGCTTTCTTT.

V is TRBV12-3 or TRBV12-4 and J is TRBJ1-5; 9 nucleotides match TRBD1. The length of the CDR3 is 14 residues. Trimming at V came to 8 bases and at J to 4 bases, leaving 6 bases not matched to a gene. Here the CDR3 reads CASGRTGVNQPQHF. CDR3 in DNA: TGTGCCAGCGGCAGGACAGGGGTGAATCAGCCCCAGCATTTT.

This clonotype was seen a handful of times. This chain joins TRBV25-1 and TRBJ1-6, with 7 nucleotides matching TRBD1. With V trimmed by 9 bases and J by 7 bases, 3 bases remained unmatched. Germline CDR1 is MGHDK and CDR2 is SYGVNS. CDR3 length: 12 residues. The DNA for the CDR3 is TGTGCCAGTTTCAGGGGGAATTCACCCCTCCACTTT. Residues: CASFRGNSPLHF.

As regards this clonotype: A read error is possible here, since a much larger clone lies one base away. The V gene is TRBV29-1, the J gene TRBJ1-1, with unresolved D. Trimming cost V 4 bases and J 4 bases, with 13 bases left between them. The CDR3 contains 13 residues. Germline CDR1 is SQVTM and CDR2 is ANQGSEA. The CDR3 sequence: CSVASTGSTEAFF. The CDR3 nucleotides are TGCAGCGTTGCGTCAACGGGGAGCACTGAAGCTTTCTTT.

The rearrangement links TRBV19 to TRBJ1-1; possibly TRBD1 for D (6 bases). The CDR3 runs to 15 residues. CDR1 and CDR2 (germline): LNHDA, SQIVND (reference sequence). The V and J ends lost 5 bases and 2 bases respectively, with 15 bases between them. DNA of the CDR3: TGTGCCAGTAGTGGCAGGGGTCTGGGTAACACTGAAGCTTTCTTT. It yields the protein CASSGRGLGNTEAFF.

As to this clonotype: The junction does not match germline at one end; this may be a read error. The chain combines TRBV24-1 with TRBJ1-5; 7 bases align to TRBD1. CDR3 length: 15 residues. Per the germline V gene, CDR1 is KGHDR and CDR2 is SFDVKD. The CDR3 bases are TGTGCCAGCAGTCCTTATGGACAGGGCAATCAGCCCCAGCATTTT. It specifies CASSPYGQGNQPQHF.

This clonotype was observed a handful of times. This rearrangement joins TRBV9 to TRBJ2-7, with a possible D match to TRBD1 (6 bases). The CDR3 has 18 residues. Per the germline V gene, CDR1 is SGDLS and CDR2 is YYNGEE. The V end was cut by 3 bases, the J end by 3 bases, with 25 bases between. This CDR3 reads CASSGKQDRDTQVYEQYF. The CDR3 DNA follows: TGTGCCAGCAGCGGAAAGCAAGACCGGGACACCCAAGTCTACGAGCAGTACTTC.

Details on this clonotype: This clone may be a read error of a much larger clone one base away. The V gene is TRBV10-3, the J gene TRBJ1-1; D might be TRBD1 (5 bases). This CDR3 comprises 14 residues. The germline V gene encodes CDR1 ENHRY and CDR2 SYGVKD. Written as DNA, the CDR3 is TGTGCCAGTAGTATACGGGGGGAGAGCACTGAAGCTTCCTTT. Its protein is CASSIRGESTEASF.